The T cell receptor beta chain under discussion was sequenced for a study of cytomegalovirus exposure and HLA in healthy donors. The overall study: Out of fewer than 500 genotyped donors, 81% belonged to the Caucasian-associated ancestry cluster.

CDR1 is SGHNT, CDR2 YYREEE, per germline (reference sequence). V lost 4 bases to trimming and J lost 0 bases, with 8 bases between them. The CDR3 is 13 amino acids. The PCR ran on 60 Vbeta and 13 Jbeta primers. Repertoires were generated with immunoSEQ multiplex PCR, while TCRdb's copy carries only in-frame clones and drops some. Recorded here are around 80,000 clones; the top ten clones represent approximately 5.4%. As concerns this clone: Antigen unknown.

Notes on the study in general: The likely origin of a cluster of highly shared sequence variants was a sequencing artifact. The study put 150 to 200 TCR beta chains on its list as cytomegalovirus-associated.

Source material: PBMCs. The rearrangement joins TRBV5-4 to TRBJ2-7; no firm D call. This receptor was taken from a man between 35 and 55 years old in good health and CMV-seronegative. Here the CDR3 DNA reads TGTGCCAGCAGCATAGAACCCTCCTACGAGCAGTACTTC. Residues: CASSIEPSYEQYF. The whole variable domain, filled in from reference TRBV5-4 and TRBJ2-7, reads ETGVTQSPTHLIKTRGQQVTLRCSSQSGHNTVSWYQQALGQGPQFIFQYYREEENGRGNFPPRFSGLQFPNYSSELNVNALELDDSALYLCASSIEPSYEQYFGPGTRLTVT.